This T cell receptor beta chain was identified during a study of CD8 T cells in Susac syndrome. TEMRA cells were enriched by FACS, while CD8+ and CD4+ T cells were obtained through a negative isolation that was performed magnetically. V gave up 0 bases and J gave up 3 bases, with 6 bases separating them. Germline values: CDR1 LGHNA, CDR2 YNFKEQ. This CDR3 comprises 13 residues. With random hexamers, roughly 0.45 to 1 ug RNA was reverse transcribed. A multiplex approach, immunoSEQ multiplex PCR, amplified TCR beta CDR3 across 54 Vbeta and 13 Jbeta. TCRdb reanalysed the immunoSEQ multiplex PCR reads using MiXCR and keeps one entry per CDR3 protein. The sample has 250,000 to 300,000 distinct CDR3 sequences; 70% to 90% are singletons. Note on this clonotype: Antigen unknown.

Whole-study results and caveats: That the number of individuals in its TCR sequencing and HLA analysis was relatively small was acknowledged by the study.

The receptor was derived from a human donor with multiple sclerosis. The sequenced material came from CD8+ T cells from PBMCs. This chain joins TRBV4-2 and TRBJ2-7; D gene unclear. CDR3 residues: CASSQETGYEQYF. As DNA, the CDR3 is TGTGCCAGCAGCCAAGAGACCGGCTACGAGCAGTACTTC.